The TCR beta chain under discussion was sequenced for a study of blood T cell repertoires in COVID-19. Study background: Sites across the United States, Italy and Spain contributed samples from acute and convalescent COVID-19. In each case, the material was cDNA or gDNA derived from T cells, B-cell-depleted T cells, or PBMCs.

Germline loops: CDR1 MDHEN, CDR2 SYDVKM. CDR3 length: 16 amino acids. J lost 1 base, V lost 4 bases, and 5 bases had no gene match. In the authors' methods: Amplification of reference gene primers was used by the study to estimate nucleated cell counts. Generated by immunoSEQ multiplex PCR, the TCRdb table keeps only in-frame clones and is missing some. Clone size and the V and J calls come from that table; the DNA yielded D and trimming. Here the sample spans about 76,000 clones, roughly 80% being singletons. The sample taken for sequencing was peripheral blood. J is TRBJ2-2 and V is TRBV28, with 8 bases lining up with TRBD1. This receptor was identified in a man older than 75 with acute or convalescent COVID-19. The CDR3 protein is CASSSYGQGNTGELFF. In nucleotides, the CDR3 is TGTGCCAGCAGTTCGTATGGACAGGGGAACACCGGGGAGCTGTTTTTT. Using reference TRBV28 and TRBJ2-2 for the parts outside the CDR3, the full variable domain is DVKVTQSSRYLVKRTGEKVFLECVQDMDHENMFWYRQDPGLGLRLIYFSYDVKMKEKGDIPEGYSVSREKKERFSLILESASTNQTSMYLCASSSYGQGNTGELFFGEGSRLTVL.